The rows below give T cell receptor beta chains drawn from one sample of a study of blood T cell repertoires in COVID-19. This table comes from immunoSEQ multiplex PCR, and its TCRdb copy is limited to in-frame clones, with some not included. Of 350,000 to 500,000 clones listed, more than 70% are singletons. The sequenced sample consisted of PBMCs or T cells enriched from blood (not recorded which). Source of these receptors: a woman under 30 who had been exposed to COVID-19. Both conserved end residues are part of each CDR3.

cdr3_aa: CASSQVGGKDEQYF
j_call: TRBJ2-7
v_call: TRBV4-2

cdr3_aa: CASSLSPGGVADTQYF
j_call: TRBJ2-3
v_call: TRBV5-8

cdr3_aa: CASSSQLASTDTQYF
j_call: TRBJ2-3
v_call: TRBV27

cdr3_aa: CASSKPGPSREQYF
j_call: TRBJ2-7
v_call: TRBV19

cdr3_aa: CASSLNNNEQFF
j_call: TRBJ2-1
v_call: TRBV5-1

cdr3_aa: CASSPRATAPNEQFF
j_call: TRBJ2-1
v_call: TRBV7-8

cdr3_aa: CSVHGTGDVEQYF
j_call: TRBJ2-7
v_call: TRBV29-1

cdr3_aa: CASSDTGLAYNEQFF
j_call: TRBJ2-1
v_call: TRBV10-1

cdr3_aa: CASSPPTSGLYNEQFF
j_call: TRBJ2-1
v_call: TRBV7-9

cdr3_aa: CASLWREGSNSPLHF
j_call: TRBJ1-6
v_call: TRBV2

cdr3_aa: CASSPPSTSGVSYEQYF
j_call: TRBJ2-7
v_call: TRBV28

cdr3_aa: CASSSGTDSYEQYF
j_call: TRBJ2-7
v_call: TRBV11-3

cdr3_aa: CAVGSGLNTQYF
j_call: TRBJ2-3
v_call: TRBV7-9

cdr3_aa: CSASSYAAGVGETQYF
j_call: TRBJ2-5
v_call: TRBV20-1

cdr3_aa: CATSRDRQSNQPQHF
j_call: TRBJ1-5
v_call: TRBV15

cdr3_aa: CATLRQGASTEAFF
j_call: TRBJ1-1
v_call: TRBV27

cdr3_aa: CASSSGASNSPLHF
j_call: TRBJ1-6
v_call: TRBV28

cdr3_aa: CASSMTGLDTEAFF
j_call: TRBJ1-1
v_call: TRBV2

cdr3_aa: CASSPLGQLNTEAFF
j_call: TRBJ1-1
v_call: TRBV18